This T cell receptor beta chain was sequenced for a study of T cell responses to AZD1222 COVID-19 vaccine (dated by TCRdb to the early 2020s). With regard to the full study: AZD1222 recipients with second doses at about 4 weeks or about 12 weeks were pooled, because spike-specific TCR depth and breadth did not differ between schedules. TCR sequencing covered fewer than 250 trial participants: 207 given two doses of AZD1222 and 26 given two doses of MenACWY control vaccine. Trial participants were enrolled into age subgroups of 18-55, 56-69 and 70-plus years, which contained 148, 28 and 57 TCR-sequenced participants, respectively.

Per the publication, the time point label means: baseline before first vaccination. Samples from vaccinated people were obtained from the UK trials COV001 and COV002, which included a single-blind randomized controlled phase 2/3 trial of AZD1222 (ChAdOx1 nCoV-19) in healthy adults. For TCRbeta chain sequencing, PBMC samples were collected from trial participants at day 0 and at day 28 after the second dose. The CDR3 regions of human TCRbeta chains were subjected to immunosequencing. The authors' pipeline ran thus. Repertoire TCRs were matched against a reference library of SARS-CoV-2-specific TCRs generated with the MIRA antigen-specificity platform. Breadth meant the fraction of unique TCRs that were SARS-CoV-2-associated, whereas depth meant the fraction of total T cells that were SARS-CoV-2-associated. Using the MIRA data, each spike-specific TCR was mapped to the spike region that the TCR reacts to and placed in a CD4 or CD8 class. Log10-transformed breadth and depth values were compared by one-way ANOVA with Sidak's multiple comparisons tests. Entries here come from immuneACCESS through TCRdb and include only in-frame sequences with V and J called. Some clones fail to appear in such tables; in the studies checked, an unresolved V gene covers under half of the shortfall, and the cause of the remainder is unknown. V, J and clone size are taken as reported in that table, and D and trimming were inferred from the DNA itself. In this sample the table shows 110,000 to 150,000 clones, more than 85% of which occur a single time. The ten largest clones take up around 3.6% of the sample.

Points on this clone: Its target antigen remains unknown. No clone much larger than this one lies a single base away; base qualities are absent.

Broad study findings and their caveats: Reportedly, almost half of the unique spike-specific TCRs recognized epitopes lying outside the regions that are mutated in the B.1.351 and B.1.1.7 variants. The 56-69-year group was small, and its depth increase did not reach significance, likely because of low power. Spike-specific TCR breadth and depth rose significantly after two AZD1222 doses compared with day 0 and with MenACWY recipients. Conclusions about previously exposed vaccinees were limited because only a handful of AZD1222 recipients were SARS-CoV-2 seropositive at baseline. Because no samples from the day 14 peak response were available, repertoires could be characterized only after the peak T cell response. CD4 TCRs associated with the vaccine covered the entire spike protein, and the dominant responses were in regions 160-218 and 743-854. Participants were mostly white British, with more females than males. The authors suggested clonal diversity may have been underestimated.

V lost 0 bases and J lost 5 bases, and the count of bases not matched to a germline gene is 7. The germline V gene gives CDR1 as SGHRS and CDR2 as YFSETQ. The CDR3 runs 16 residues from the cysteine to the phenylalanine. The sequence is cut down to CDR3 DNA, 48 bases in frame from base 1. Here the chain combines TRBV5-1 and TRBJ2-5, with 10 bases aligning to TRBD2. This sequence was found in an adult in good health. Source: peripheral blood, taken on day 0 of AZD1222 vaccination. CDR3 sequence: CASSLVPSGSSETQYF. Read as DNA, the sequence is TGCGCCAGCAGCTTGGTTCCTAGCGGGAGTAGCGAGACCCAGTACTTC.